These T cell receptor beta chains were read from a single sample in a study of blood T cell repertoires in COVID-19. Assay: immunoSEQ multiplex PCR; the TCRdb copy retains only in-frame clones and omits some. Here the sample spans around 250,000 clones, approximately 82% being singletons. Sequenced: peripheral blood. The receptors derive from a woman aged 18 to 35 with acute or convalescent COVID-19. CDR3s include the opening cysteine and the closing phenylalanine or tryptophan. Fields, in order: clone size, D gene, V gene, J gene, CDR3 length, CDR3 DNA, CDR3 protein. D genes are given only for firm matches. Clone size appears in some rows only: once, few, many, or a class for an expanded clone.

once	.	TRBV21-1	TRBJ2-1	14	TGTGCCAGCAGCAAAGTCGGGTCAAACAATGAGCAGTTCTTC	CASSKVGSNNEQFF
once	TRBD2	TRBV3-1/TRBV3-2	TRBJ2-3	15	TGTGCCAGCACCTCCTCGGGGGGAGTCACAGATACGCAGTATTTT	CASTSSGGVTDTQYF
.	TRBD1	TRBV3-1/TRBV3-2	TRBJ2-7	16	TGTGCCAGCAGCCAGACCCCGGGACAGCTTGCCTACGAGCAGTACTTC	CASSQTPGQLAYEQYF
.	.	TRBV7-2	TRBJ1-5	11	TGTGCCAGCCGGGGGGATGGGCCCCAGCATTTT	CASRGDGPQHF
.	TRBD1	TRBV27	TRBJ2-1	16	TGTGCCAGCAGTTTAAACCGGGACAGGTACTACAATGAGCAGTTCTTC	CASSLNRDRYYNEQFF
many	TRBD2	TRBV25-1	TRBJ2-3	13	TGTGCCGGCGGGACTAGCGGCACAGATACGCAGTATTTT	CAGGTSGTDTQYF
.	.	TRBV7-9	TRBJ1-3	15	TGTGCCAGCAGTTTAGGACAGCTCTCTGGAAACACCATATATTTT	CASSLGQLSGNTIYF
.	.	TRBV2	TRBJ2-3	11	TGTGCCAGCAGTGACCGGGACATTACCCAATTT	CASSDRDITQF
few	.	TRBV28	TRBJ2-2	17	TGTGCCAGCAGTTGGGTTGGGCAGGAGGTGAACACCGGGGAGCTGTTTTTT	CASSWVGQEVNTGELFF
once	TRBD1	TRBV6-1	TRBJ2-1	16	TGTGCCAGCAGTGAGGGGTCGGGACAGGGGTCCTATGAGCAGTTCTTC	CASSEGSGQGSYEQFF
.	TRBD2	TRBV5-6	TRBJ2-5	17	TGTGCCAGCAGCTTGGAGCTTGGTAGCGGGAGCAGGGAGACCCAGTACTTC	CASSLELGSGSRETQYF
.	.	TRBV7-9	TRBJ2-2	18	TGTGCCAGCAGCTTAGTCAGAAGAGGTGGGAGTAACACCGGGGAGCTGTTTTTT	CASSLVRRGGSNTGELFF
.	.	TRBV5-1	TRBJ2-5	16	TGCGCCAGCAGCTTGGGGGTACAGGGCATACAAGAGACCCAGTACTTC	CASSLGVQGIQETQYF
.	TRBD1	TRBV29-1	TRBJ1-4	12	TGCAGCGCAGGGGGTCCTAATGAAAAACTGTTTTTT	CSAGGPNEKLFF
.	TRBD1	TRBV7-9	TRBJ1-1	16	TGTGCCAGCAGCTTAATGATGGGACAGGGTCCCACTGAAGCTTTCTTT	CASSLMMGQGPTEAFF
few	.	TRBV10-3	TRBJ2-7	14	TGTGCCATCAGTGATCGGGGGGCAGGCTACGAGCAGTACTTC	CAISDRGAGYEQYF
once	.	TRBV2	TRBJ1-2	14	TGTGCCAGCAGTGTAAGGGACAACTCCCAAGGCTACACCTTC	CASSVRDNSQGYTF
.	TRBD2	TRBV27	TRBJ2-7	18	TGTGCCAGCAGTTTAGGTCTCCCCTGGGCACTAGCGGGATACGAGCAGTACTTC	CASSLGLPWALAGYEQYF
.	.	TRBV27	TRBJ2-7	15	TGTGCCAGCAGTTTCTCGTTCGGAGGGGCCTACGAGCAGTACTTC	CASSFSFGGAYEQYF
few	.	TRBV19	TRBJ1-4	16	TGTGCCAGTACCTCGGTCCCAAGTGCAACTAATGAAAAACTGTTTTTT	CASTSVPSATNEKLFF
.	.	TRBV7-9	TRBJ2-7	14	TGTGCCAGCAGCCCGGACCCCAATGGGGCCGAGCAGTACTTC	CASSPDPNGAEQYF
.	TRBD2	TRBV7-9	TRBJ2-1	15	TGTGCCAGCACTACCATCGGGAGGGGCGGGAATGAGCAGTTCTTC	CASTTIGRGGNEQFF
.	TRBD1	TRBV18	TRBJ1-1	15	TGTGCCAGCTCATACCTGGGACAGATGAACACTGAAGCTTTCTTT	CASSYLGQMNTEAFF
.	TRBD2	TRBV19	TRBJ2-7	15	TGTGCCAGTAGTCCGCAGGGACTAGCGGCTTACGAGCAGTACTTC	CASSPQGLAAYEQYF
.	.	TRBV19	TRBJ2-5	17	TGTGCCAGTAGTATCGGGGTCTGGACAGCCGCACAAGAGACCCAGTACTTC	CASSIGVWTAAQETQYF
.	TRBD1	TRBV18	TRBJ2-1	17	TGTGCCAGCTCACCACCGGTGGGACAGGGGGCCTACAATGAGCAGTTCTTC	CASSPPVGQGAYNEQFF
once	.	TRBV27	TRBJ2-7	13	TGTGCCAGCAGTTCGAGTAGCTCCTACGAGCAGTACTTC	CASSSSSSYEQYF
few	TRBD1	TRBV11-3	TRBJ2-7	14	TGTGCCAGCAGCTTCCGGGACAGAGACTACGAGCAGTACTTC	CASSFRDRDYEQYF
.	.	TRBV3-1/TRBV3-2	TRBJ1-2	13	TGTGCCAGCAGCCCTCGACAGCTGGGTGGCTACACCTTC	CASSPRQLGGYTF
.	TRBD1	TRBV2	TRBJ2-1	15	TGTGCCAGCAGATCGACAGGGGCACTTTACAATGAGCAGTTCTTC	CASRSTGALYNEQFF
once	.	TRBV28	TRBJ2-3	15	TGTGCCAGCAGTTTAATATCCCTAGTCGGAGATACGCAGTATTTT	CASSLISLVGDTQYF
.	.	TRBV2	TRBJ1-5	19	TGTGCCAGCAGTTCGACAGGTACCCTTCAGGGTTATAGCAATCAGCCCCAGCATTTT	CASSSTGTLQGYSNQPQHF
.	.	TRBV7-9	TRBJ2-3	12	TGTGCCAGCAGCTTAGTTTCGGATACGCAGTATTTT	CASSLVSDTQYF
.	.	TRBV7-9	TRBJ1-2	14	TGTGCCAGCAGCTTAGTACCCGTGGCCTATGGCTACACCTTC	CASSLVPVAYGYTF
.	TRBD1	TRBV9	TRBJ1-2	14	TGTGCCAGCAGCGTACTAGGACAGGACTATGGCTACACCTTC	CASSVLGQDYGYTF
.	.	TRBV7-2	TRBJ1-2	15	TGTGCCAGCAGCTTAGAAGCGGGGGCGGTTCATGGCTACACCTTC	CASSLEAGAVHGYTF
.	.	TRBV5-5	TRBJ2-1	15	TGTGCCAGCAGCTTGGAGGGAAGGGAGTACAATGAGCAGTTCTTC	CASSLEGREYNEQFF
.	.	TRBV6-2/TRBV6-3	TRBJ2-7	14	TGTGCCAGCAGTTACAGACAGGTGAAGGGCGAGCAGTACTTC	CASSYRQVKGEQYF
.	TRBD1	TRBV6-6	TRBJ1-4	16	TGTGCCAGCACCCCGTGGCAGGGGGCAACTAATGAAAAACTGTTTTTT	CASTPWQGATNEKLFF
few	.	TRBV7-2	TRBJ2-1	15	TGTGCCAGCAGCTTGTCAGGTACCCCGAACAATGAGCAGTTCTTC	CASSLSGTPNNEQFF
once	TRBD2	TRBV25-1	TRBJ2-1	16	TGTGCCAGCAGTGATGTGACTAGCGGGTCCTACAATGAGCAGTTCTTC	CASSDVTSGSYNEQFF
.	.	TRBV5-1	TRBJ2-7	15	TGCGCCAGCAGCTGGGAACCAGGGGCCTACTACGAGCAGTACTTC	CASSWEPGAYYEQYF
.	.	TRBV25-1	TRBJ2-5	14	TGTGCCAGCCACCGGGGGGCAGGGGTGGAGACCCAGTACTTC	CASHRGAGVETQYF
once	TRBD1	TRBV27	TRBJ2-1	14	TGTGCCAGCAGTCCGCTACAGGGGTCGGATGAGCAGTTCTTC	CASSPLQGSDEQFF
.	TRBD1	TRBV28	TRBJ2-7	16	TGTGCCAGCAGTTTATGGGGACAGGGAACCTCGAGCGAGCAGTACTTC	CASSLWGQGTSSEQYF
.	TRBD1	TRBV9	TRBJ1-4	17	TGTGCCAGCAGCGCCTACAAAGACAGGGGGGGTGATGAAAAACTGTTTTTT	CASSAYKDRGGDEKLFF